This T cell receptor (beta chain) emerged from a study of identical twins. Study-wide points: It was possible that invariant MAIT and iNKT cells partly confounded the zero-insertion analyses.

This clonotype was seen more than once but under ten times. Its antigen is currently unknown. V was trimmed by 1 base and J by 0 bases, leaving 10 bases between them. This CDR3 is built from 15 residues. The germline V gene encodes CDR1 GTSNPN and CDR2 SVGIG (reference sequence). TCRdb reprocessed the 5' RACE reads with MiXCR, giving one entry per CDR3 protein. The data contain under 300,000 distinct CDR3 sequences, 5.5% to 7.5% of them seen just once; the ten biggest clones take up about 14%. These data were also filed under a second study, of T cells expressing NK-cell markers. From that paper: The TCR beta repertoires were obtained from sorted CD3+CD56+NKG2C+, CD3+CD56+NKG2C- and CD3+CD56-NKG2C+ T cells. Where a handful of donors were concerned, these clonotypes also led the CD3+CD56-NKG2C+ fraction.

The source of this sequence is a woman between 18 and 29 years old in good health. V usage is TRBV30 and J usage is TRBJ2-1; D unclear. Sequenced input: CD8+ T cells sorted from blood. CDR3: CAWSATLSSYNEQFF. CDR3 in DNA: TGTGCCTGGAGTGCAACTCTTAGCTCCTACAATGAGCAGTTCTTC.